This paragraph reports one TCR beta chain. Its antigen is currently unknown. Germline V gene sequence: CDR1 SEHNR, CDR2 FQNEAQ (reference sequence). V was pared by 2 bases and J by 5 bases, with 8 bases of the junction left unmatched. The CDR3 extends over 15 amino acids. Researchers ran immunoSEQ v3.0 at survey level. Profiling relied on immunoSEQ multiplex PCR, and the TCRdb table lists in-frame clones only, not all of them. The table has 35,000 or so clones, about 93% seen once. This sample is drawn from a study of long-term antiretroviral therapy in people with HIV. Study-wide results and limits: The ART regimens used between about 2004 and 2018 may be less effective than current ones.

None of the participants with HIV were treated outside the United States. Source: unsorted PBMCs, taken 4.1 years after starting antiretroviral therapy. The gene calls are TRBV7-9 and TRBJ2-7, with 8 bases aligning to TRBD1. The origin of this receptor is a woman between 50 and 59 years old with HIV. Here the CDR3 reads CASSLSGQGLDEQYF. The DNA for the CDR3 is TGTGCCAGCAGCTTATCCGGACAGGGTCTCGACGAGCAGTACTTC.